One T cell receptor beta chain is described in this entry. V was pared by 0 bases and J by 1 base, with 11 bases between. The CDR3 length is 16 residues. Germline V gene lookup returns CDR1 SGHDT and CDR2 YYEEEE. This sample was included in a study of CD8+ T cells in alopecia areata. This sample's treatment: oral pan-JAK inhibitor, 5-10 mg twice daily. Peripheral blood and lesional scalp punch biopsies came from alopecia areata patients. PBMC-derived CD4+ and CD8+ T cells were sorted. Sequencing templates came from extracted RNA that was reverse transcribed into cDNA. Sequenced by immunoSEQ multiplex PCR; TCRdb stores in-frame clones only, minus some. The table shows about 200,000 clones, with under 80% occurring only once.

This clonotype was sampled from a human donor with alopecia areata. J is TRBJ2-1 and V is TRBV5-6; a possible D gene is TRBD1 (5 bases). The input for sequencing was CD4+ T cells sorted from blood, taken around week 47, from a patient treated with tofacitinib. CDR3 sequence reads: CASSLEFRASYNEQFF. The DNA for the CDR3 is TGTGCCAGCAGCTTGGAGTTCAGGGCATCCTACAATGAGCAGTTCTTC.